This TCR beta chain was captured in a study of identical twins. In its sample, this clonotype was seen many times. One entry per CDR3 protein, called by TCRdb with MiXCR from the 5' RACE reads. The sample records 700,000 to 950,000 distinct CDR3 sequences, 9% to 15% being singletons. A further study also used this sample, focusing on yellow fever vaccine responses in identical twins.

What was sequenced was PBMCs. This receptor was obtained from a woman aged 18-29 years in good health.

CDR3 nucleotide sequence: TGTGCCAGCAGCCAAGATCTTGGTACCAACCAGTTCTTC. It codes for CASSQDLGTNQFF. The genes are TRBV3-1 and TRBJ2-1, with unresolved D. Germline loops: CDR1 LGHDT, CDR2 YNNKEL (reference sequence). The germline V and J ends were trimmed by 0 bases and 13 bases, with 13 bases remaining between them. The CDR3 runs 13 residues.